These 20 T cell receptor beta chains originate from one sample sequenced in a study of patients and donors after allogeneic stem cell transplantation. TCRdb analysed the RT-PCR reads with MiXCR anew, one entry per CDR3 protein. Of 15,000 to 20,000 distinct CDR3 sequences in the sample, approximately 4.4% were seen once. Sequencing used blood, either unsorted or a sorted T cell fraction (not recorded which). These receptors all stem from a human donor who was either an allogeneic HSCT recipient or a stem cell or donor lymphocyte infusion donor (not recorded which). It is not recorded whose cells these are; they may come from a transplant donor.

This clonotype was seen repeatedly, ten times or more. V is TRBV18 and J is TRBJ1-4; D uncertain. Germline values: CDR1 KGHSH, CDR2 LQKENI. CDR3 size: 16 residues. The germline V and J ends were trimmed by 2 bases and 1 base, with 11 bases remaining between them. The CDR3 DNA follows: TGTGCCAGCTCACCAAGGAGGGCAGAAACTAATGAAAAACTGTTTTTT. Translated, it gives CASSPRRAETNEKLFF. The full variable domain, its missing parts supplied by reference TRBV18 and TRBJ1-4, is NAGVMQNPRHLVRRRGQEARLRCSPMKGHSHVYWYRQLPEEGLKFMVYLQKENIIDESGMPKERFSAEFPKEGPSILRIQQVVRGDSAAYFCASSPRRAETNEKLFFGSGTQLSVL.

The V and J genes are TRBV18 and TRBJ1-5, with unresolved D. Germline values: CDR1 KGHSH, CDR2 LQKENI. The CDR3 is made up of 13 amino acids. V was shortened by 6 bases and J by 5 bases, with 11 bases between the two germline ends. The CDR3 DNA is TGTGCCAGCTCTCAGAACTGGGATCAGCCCCAGCATTTT. Residues: CASSQNWDQPQHF. The variable domain in full, completed from reference TRBV18 and TRBJ1-5, reads NAGVMQNPRHLVRRRGQEARLRCSPMKGHSHVYWYRQLPEEGLKFMVYLQKENIIDESGMPKERFSAEFPKEGPSILRIQQVVRGDSAAYFCASSQNWDQPQHFGDGTRLSIL.

The chain links TRBV7-9 to TRBJ1-6; no definite D call. Trimming stripped 1 base from V and 2 bases from J, with 9 bases between. This CDR3 contains 16 residues. In germline, CDR1 is SEHNR, CDR2 FQNEAQ (reference sequence). The DNA of the CDR3 is TGTGCCAGCAGCTTAGTCATAGGGACCTATAATTCACCCCTCCACTTT. Translation: CASSLVIGTYNSPLHF.

This clonotype was seen at least ten times. The J gene is TRBJ2-5, the V gene TRBV6-5, with D unclear. The CDR3 is made up of 13 amino acids. The V end was cut by 3 bases, the J end by 5 bases, with 10 bases between. The germline gives CDR1 MNHEY, CDR2 SVGAGI. CDR3 in DNA: TGTGCCAGCAGTTATGAGTTCCGGGAGACCCAGTACTTC. Amino acids: CASSYEFRETQYF.

This clonotype was recorded at least ten times. CDR3 region: CASSPLKGGYNEQFF. DNA for the CDR3: TGTGCCAGCAGCCCACTTAAGGGGGGGTACAATGAGCAGTTCTTC. The chain uses TRBV7-9 and TRBJ2-1; maybe TRBD2 (7 bases). Germline-derived CDR1 and CDR2 are SEHNR and FQNEAQ (reference sequence). The CDR3 covers 15 residues. Deletions cut 5 bases from V and 4 bases from J, with 15 bases between.

This clonotype was seen at least ten times. The V call is TRBV5-1, the J call TRBJ2-7; the match to TRBD2 covers 9 bases. Germline V gene sequence: CDR1 SGHRS, CDR2 YFSETQ. The length of the CDR3 is 15 residues. The V segment lost 4 bases and the J segment 2 bases; nucleotides outside the gene matches: 7. The CDR3: CASSGGGEGTYEQYF. CDR3 in DNA: TGCGCCAGCAGCGGCGGGGGGGAAGGGACCTACGAGCAGTACTTC.

This clonotype was seen a few times. The CDR3, as DNA: TGTGCCATCAGTGACAGCAATCAGCCCCAGCATTTT. This translates into CAISDSNQPQHF. The gene calls are TRBV10-3 and TRBJ1-5; D gene ambiguous. V shed 3 bases and J shed 1 base, with 1 base lying between them. Germline V gene sequence: CDR1 ENHRY, CDR2 SYGVKD. The length of the CDR3 is 12 residues.

This clonotype occurred many times. The chain recombines TRBV2 with TRBJ2-2, with D tentatively TRBD1 (6 bases). Between the trimmed V and J ends, which lost 4 bases and 0 bases, there was a span of 12 bases. The CDR3 is made up of 16 amino acids. In germline, CDR1 is SNHLY, CDR2 FYNNEI. CDR3 in DNA: TGTGCCAGCAGTGTGAAGGGACACTCGAACACCGGGGAGCTGTTTTTT. Encoded protein: CASSVKGHSNTGELFF.

The CDR3 here is CASSHRGTSGSYNEQFF. In DNA form, the CDR3 reads TGTGCCAGCAGCCATAGAGGGACTAGCGGGAGCTACAATGAGCAGTTCTTC. The chain has TRBV14 and TRBJ2-1; 14 nucleotides align to TRBD2. The ends lost 3 bases at V and 3 bases at J; junction bases unmatched: 4. Germline values: CDR1 SGHDN, CDR2 FVKESK. This CDR3 region has 17 residues.

The sample holds a few counts of this clonotype. The chain recombines TRBV28 with TRBJ2-1, with D possibly being TRBD2 (5 bases). This CDR3 contains 16 residues. V dropped 6 bases and J dropped 4 bases, with 19 bases sitting between them. Germline values: CDR1 MDHEN, CDR2 SYDVKM. The DNA of the CDR3 is TGTGCCAGCAGCCCCCTCCTCCCGCGGGTTTACAATGAGCAGTTCTTC. Its protein product is CASSPLLPRVYNEQFF. Based on the CDR3 plus reference TRBV28 and TRBJ2-1, the full variable domain is DVKVTQSSRYLVKRTGEKVFLECVQDMDHENMFWYRQDPGLGLRLIYFSYDVKMKEKGDIPEGYSVSREKKERFSLILESASTNQTSMYLCASSPLLPRVYNEQFFGPGTRLTVL.

Many counts were recorded for this clonotype. The chain joins TRBV6-1 to TRBJ2-5, with TRBD1 matching 7 bases. CDR1 and CDR2 from the germline V gene are MNHNS and SASEGT. This CDR3 is built from 15 residues. Trimming cost V 4 bases and J 0 bases; bases outside gene matches: 5. The CDR3: CASSAIQGNQETQYF. The CDR3 bases are TGTGCCAGCAGTGCGATACAGGGGAACCAAGAGACCCAGTACTTC.

This clonotype was recorded many times. This sequence joins TRBV27 and TRBJ1-4; possible D gene TRBD1, 5 bases. Trimming left V 5 bases short and J 4 bases short, with 14 bases between. The germline CDR1 and CDR2 sequences are MNHEY and SMNVEV (reference sequence). The CDR3 runs to 15 residues. CDR3 sequence reads: CASSPRGIFNEKLFF. The CDR3 DNA reads as TGTGCCAGCAGTCCTCGGGGGATCTTTAATGAAAAACTGTTTTTT. Filled out from reference TRBV27 and TRBJ1-4, the complete variable domain reads EAQVTQNPRYLITVTGKKLTVTCSQNMNHEYMSWYRQDPGLGLRQIYYSMNVEVTDKGDVPEGYKVSRKEKRNFPLILESPSPNQTSLYFCASSPRGIFNEKLFFGSGTQLSVL.

This clonotype has ten or more counts. This CDR3 is CASSDNWGTEAFF. The CDR3 DNA reads as TGCGCCAGCAGCGACAACTGGGGAACTGAAGCTTTCTTT. The V gene is TRBV5-1, the J gene TRBJ1-1, with unresolved D. Looked up from germline, CDR1 is SGHRS and CDR2 is YFSETQ. Deletions cut 4 bases from V and 5 bases from J, with 12 bases between. This CDR3 has 13 residues.

This clonotype came up a few times. The CDR3 loop is CASSLRGANNEQFF. The CDR3 coding sequence is TGTGCCAGCAGCTTGCGGGGGGCAAACAATGAGCAGTTCTTC. V gene TRBV7-9 combines with J gene TRBJ2-1; TRBD2 agrees at 8 bases. Germline lookup yields CDR1 SEHNR and CDR2 FQNEAQ (reference sequence). The CDR3 contains 14 residues. Unmatched junction bases numbered 3, after V lost 3 bases and J lost 5 bases.

This clonotype was counted ten times or more. This chain links TRBV4-2 with TRBJ2-2; no clear D gene. V lost 4 bases and J lost 4, with 10 bases in between. CDR3 size: 14 residues. Per germline, CDR1 LGHNA and CDR2 YNFKEQ. The DNA for the CDR3 is TGTGCCAGCAGCCCAGGACGGATCACCGGGGAGCTGTTTTTT. This encodes CASSPGRITGELFF.

In this sample, this clonotype turned up a few times. Here the CDR3 reads CAWTEGALYYGYTF. For the CDR3, the DNA is TGTGCCTGGACCGAGGGGGCGCTTTACTATGGCTACACCTTC. The chain has TRBV30 and TRBJ1-2; 7 bases are a match to TRBD1. CDR1 GTSNPN and CDR2 SVGIG come from the germline V gene (reference sequence). The CDR3 loop spans 14 amino acids. J lost 3 bases, V lost 4 bases, and 8 bases had no gene match.

This clonotype was seen repeatedly, ten times or more. V and J are TRBV28 and TRBJ1-5; 7 positions match TRBD1. Germline V gene data show CDR1 as MDHEN and CDR2 as SYDVKM. The CDR3 is made up of 16 amino acids. Trimming cost V 4 bases and J 3 bases; bases outside gene matches: 9. CDR3 protein: CASSSGQQTSNQPQHF. The CDR3 DNA sequence: TGTGCCAGCAGTTCGGGACAGCAGACTTCCAATCAGCCCCAGCATTTT.

This clonotype came up many times. This chain joins TRBV7-6 and TRBJ2-7; 11 bases fit TRBD2. V shed 5 bases and J 4 bases; nucleotides not matched to a gene: 13. The CDR3 is 17 residues long. The V gene's germline CDR1 is SGHVS and CDR2 FNYEAQ. CDR3 in amino acids: CASSPNLAGGKYYEQYF. The DNA of the CDR3 is TGTGCCAGCAGCCCGAACCTAGCGGGGGGCAAATATTACGAGCAGTACTTC.

This clonotype was counted ten times or more. J is TRBJ2-1 and V is TRBV6-5; either TRBD1 or TRBD2 may supply D (5 bases each). The CDR3 runs 14 residues. V was shortened by 2 bases and J by 8 bases, with 13 bases between the two germline ends. CDR1 MNHEY and CDR2 SVGAGI come from the germline V gene. The CDR3 coding sequence is TGTGCCAGCAGTTACGGTGGGGGTCACGATGAGCAGTTCTTC. This translates into CASSYGGGHDEQFF.

The V call is TRBV10-3, the J call TRBJ1-4; maybe TRBD1 (6 bases). Germline CDR1 reads ENHRY; CDR2 reads SYGVKD. The V gene lost 2 bases and the J gene lost 8 bases, with 12 bases spanning the gap. This CDR3 is built from 14 residues. The CDR3 coding sequence is TGTGCCATCAGTGAGGGCAGGGGATGGGAAAAACTGTTTTTT. This sequence encodes CAISEGRGWEKLFF.